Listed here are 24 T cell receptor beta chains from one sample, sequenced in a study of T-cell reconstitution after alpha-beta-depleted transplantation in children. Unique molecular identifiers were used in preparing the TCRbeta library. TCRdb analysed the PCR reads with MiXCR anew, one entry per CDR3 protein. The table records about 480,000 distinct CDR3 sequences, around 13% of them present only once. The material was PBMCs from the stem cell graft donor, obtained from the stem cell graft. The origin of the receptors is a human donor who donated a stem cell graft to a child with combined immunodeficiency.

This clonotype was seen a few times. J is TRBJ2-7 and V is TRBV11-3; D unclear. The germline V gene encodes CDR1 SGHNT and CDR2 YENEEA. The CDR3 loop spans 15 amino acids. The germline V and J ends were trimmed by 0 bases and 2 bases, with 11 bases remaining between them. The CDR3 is CASSLENSPTYEQYF. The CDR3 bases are TGTGCCAGCAGCTTAGAGAATTCCCCTACCTACGAGCAGTACTTC.

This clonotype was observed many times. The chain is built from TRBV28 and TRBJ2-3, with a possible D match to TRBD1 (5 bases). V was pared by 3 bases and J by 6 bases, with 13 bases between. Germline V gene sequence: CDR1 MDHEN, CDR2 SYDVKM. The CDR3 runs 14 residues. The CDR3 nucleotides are TGTGCCAGCAGTTTTGAAGGGGTGGCGGATACGCAGTATTTT. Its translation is CASSFEGVADTQYF.

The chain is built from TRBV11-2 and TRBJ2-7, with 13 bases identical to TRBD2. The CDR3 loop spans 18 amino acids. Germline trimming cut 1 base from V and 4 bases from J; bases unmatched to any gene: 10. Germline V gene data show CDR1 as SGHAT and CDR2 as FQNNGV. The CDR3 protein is CASSLGPLGTSGTYEQYF. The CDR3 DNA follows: TGTGCCAGCAGCTTAGGCCCCCTGGGGACTAGCGGGACGTACGAGCAGTACTTC. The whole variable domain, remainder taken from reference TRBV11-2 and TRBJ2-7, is EAGVAQSPRYKIIEKRQSVAFWCNPISGHATLYWYQQILGQGPKLLIQFQNNGVVDDSQLPKDRFSAERLKGVDSTLKIQPAKLEDSAVYLCASSLGPLGTSGTYEQYFGPGTRLTVT.

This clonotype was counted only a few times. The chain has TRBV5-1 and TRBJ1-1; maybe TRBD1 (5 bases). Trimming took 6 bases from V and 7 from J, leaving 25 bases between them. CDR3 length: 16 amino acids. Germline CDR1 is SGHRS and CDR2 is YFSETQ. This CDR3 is CASKKVLGLQGLEAFF. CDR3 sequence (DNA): TGCGCCAGCAAGAAAGTACTGGGACTCCAAGGCCTTGAAGCTTTCTTT.

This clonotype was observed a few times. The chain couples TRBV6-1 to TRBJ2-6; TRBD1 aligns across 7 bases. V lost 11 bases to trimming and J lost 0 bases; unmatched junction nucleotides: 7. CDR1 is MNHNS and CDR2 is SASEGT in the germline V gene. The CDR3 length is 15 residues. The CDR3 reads CAGRGTVSGANVLTF. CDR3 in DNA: TGTGCCGGACGAGGGACAGTCTCTGGGGCCAACGTCCTGACTTTC.

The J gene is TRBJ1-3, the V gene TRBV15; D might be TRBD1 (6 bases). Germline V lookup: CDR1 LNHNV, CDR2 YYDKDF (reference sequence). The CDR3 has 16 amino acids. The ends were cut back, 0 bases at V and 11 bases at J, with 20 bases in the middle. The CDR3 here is CATSRERRQVQSAIYF. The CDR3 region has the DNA TGTGCCACCAGCAGAGAGAGAAGACAGGTCCAATCGGCCATATATTTT.

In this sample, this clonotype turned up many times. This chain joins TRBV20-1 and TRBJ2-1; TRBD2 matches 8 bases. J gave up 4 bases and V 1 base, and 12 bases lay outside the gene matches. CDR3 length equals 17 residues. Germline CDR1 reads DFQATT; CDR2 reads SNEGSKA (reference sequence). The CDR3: CSARVPLAEEGYNEQFF. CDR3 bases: TGCAGTGCTAGAGTACCACTAGCGGAGGAGGGGTACAATGAGCAGTTCTTC.

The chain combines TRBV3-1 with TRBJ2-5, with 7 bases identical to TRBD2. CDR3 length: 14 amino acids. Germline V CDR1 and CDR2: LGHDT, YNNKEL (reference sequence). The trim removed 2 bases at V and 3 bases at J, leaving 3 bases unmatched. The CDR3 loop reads CASSQWTSKETQYF. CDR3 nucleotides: TGTGCCAGCAGCCAATGGACTAGTAAAGAGACCCAGTACTTC.

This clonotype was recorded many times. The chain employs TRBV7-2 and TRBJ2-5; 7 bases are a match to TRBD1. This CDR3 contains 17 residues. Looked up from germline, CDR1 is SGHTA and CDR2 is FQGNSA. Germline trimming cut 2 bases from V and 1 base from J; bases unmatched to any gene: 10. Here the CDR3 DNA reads TGTGCCAGCAGCTTATTACCCGGGACAGCCTTCCAAGAGACCCAGTACTTC. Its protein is CASSLLPGTAFQETQYF.

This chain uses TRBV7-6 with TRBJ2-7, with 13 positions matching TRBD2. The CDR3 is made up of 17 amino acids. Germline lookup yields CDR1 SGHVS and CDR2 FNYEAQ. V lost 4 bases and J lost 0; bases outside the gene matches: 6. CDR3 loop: CASSYGTSGAFSYEQYF. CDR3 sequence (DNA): TGTGCCAGCAGCTATGGGACTAGCGGGGCTTTCTCCTACGAGCAGTACTTC.

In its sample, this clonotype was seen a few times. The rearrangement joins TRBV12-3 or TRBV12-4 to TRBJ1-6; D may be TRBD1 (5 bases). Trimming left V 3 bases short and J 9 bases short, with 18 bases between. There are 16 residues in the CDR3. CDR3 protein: CASSFGALPSGSPLHF. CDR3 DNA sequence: TGTGCCAGCAGTTTCGGGGCCCTACCTAGCGGTTCACCCCTCCACTTT.

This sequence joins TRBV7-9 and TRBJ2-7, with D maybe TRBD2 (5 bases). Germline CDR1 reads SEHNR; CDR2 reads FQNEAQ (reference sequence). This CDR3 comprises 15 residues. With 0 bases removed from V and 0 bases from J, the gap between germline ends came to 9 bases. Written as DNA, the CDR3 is TGTGCCAGCAGCTTAGCTGGGAGACCCTCCTACGAGCAGTACTTC. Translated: CASSLAGRPSYEQYF.

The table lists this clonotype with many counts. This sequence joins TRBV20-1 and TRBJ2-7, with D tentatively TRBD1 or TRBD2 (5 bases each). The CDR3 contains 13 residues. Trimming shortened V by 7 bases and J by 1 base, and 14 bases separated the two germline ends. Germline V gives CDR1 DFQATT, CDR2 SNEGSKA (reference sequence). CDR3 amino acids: CSVTGTPSYEQYF. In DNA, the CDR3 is TGCAGTGTCACCGGGACGCCGTCCTACGAGCAGTACTTC.

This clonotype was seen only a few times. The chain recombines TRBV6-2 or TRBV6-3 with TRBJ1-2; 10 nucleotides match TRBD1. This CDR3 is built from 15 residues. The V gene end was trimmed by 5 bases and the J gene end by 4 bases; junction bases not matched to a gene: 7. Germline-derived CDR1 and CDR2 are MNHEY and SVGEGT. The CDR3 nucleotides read TGTGCCAGCAGTAACACGGACAGGGGGGCCTATGGCTACACCTTC. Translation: CASSNTDRGAYGYTF.

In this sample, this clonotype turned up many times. The CDR3 loop reads CASSTQGSYEQYF. The CDR3 coding sequence is TGTGCCAGCAGTACACAGGGATCCTACGAGCAGTACTTC. The chain has TRBV6-6 and TRBJ2-7; TRBD1 might be the D (6 bases). V shed 5 bases and J shed 1 base, with 9 bases lying between them. CDR1 MNHNY and CDR2 SVGAGI come from the germline V gene (reference sequence). This CDR3 has 13 residues.

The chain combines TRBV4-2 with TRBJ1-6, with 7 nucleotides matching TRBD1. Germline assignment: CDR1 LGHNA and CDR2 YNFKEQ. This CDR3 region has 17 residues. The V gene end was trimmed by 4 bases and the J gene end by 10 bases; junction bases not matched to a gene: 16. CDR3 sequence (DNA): TGTGCCAGCAGCCCTTCCGCTAACGACAGGGTTGGGTCACCCCTCCACTTT. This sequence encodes CASSPSANDRVGSPLHF.

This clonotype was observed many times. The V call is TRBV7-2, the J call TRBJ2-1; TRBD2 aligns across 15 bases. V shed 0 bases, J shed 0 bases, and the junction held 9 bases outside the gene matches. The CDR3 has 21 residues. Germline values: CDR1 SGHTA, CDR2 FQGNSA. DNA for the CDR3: TGTGCCAGCAGCTTAGCGCCCGGGACTAGCGGGGGGAGAAGCTCCTACAATGAGCAGTTCTTC. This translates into CASSLAPGTSGGRSSYNEQFF.

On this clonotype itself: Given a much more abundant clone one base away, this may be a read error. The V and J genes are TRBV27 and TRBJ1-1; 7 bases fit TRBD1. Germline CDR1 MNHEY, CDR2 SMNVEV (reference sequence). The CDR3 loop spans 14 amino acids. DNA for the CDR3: TGTGCCCGCAGTTTAATAGGGGGCGAGACTGAAGCTTTCTTT. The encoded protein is CARSLIGGETEAFF.

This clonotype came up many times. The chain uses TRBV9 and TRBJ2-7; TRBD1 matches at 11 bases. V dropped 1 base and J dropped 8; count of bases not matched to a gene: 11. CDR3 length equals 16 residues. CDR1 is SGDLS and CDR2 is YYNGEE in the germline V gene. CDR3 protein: CASSVRDGGQGAQQYF. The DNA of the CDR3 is TGTGCCAGCAGCGTACGCGATGGAGGACAGGGGGCCCAGCAGTACTTC.

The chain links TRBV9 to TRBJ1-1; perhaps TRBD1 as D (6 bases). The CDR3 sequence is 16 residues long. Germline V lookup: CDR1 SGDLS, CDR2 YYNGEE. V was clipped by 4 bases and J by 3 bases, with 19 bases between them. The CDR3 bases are TGTGCCAGCAGCATGTCAGACAGGCCGACCGACACTGAAGCTTTCTTT. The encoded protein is CASSMSDRPTDTEAFF.

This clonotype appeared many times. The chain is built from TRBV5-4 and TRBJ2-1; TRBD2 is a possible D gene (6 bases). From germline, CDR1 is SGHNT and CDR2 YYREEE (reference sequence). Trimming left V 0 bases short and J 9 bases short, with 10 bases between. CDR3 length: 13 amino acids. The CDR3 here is CASSLAGGTEQFF. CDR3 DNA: TGTGCCAGCAGCTTGGCCGGAGGGACTGAGCAGTTCTTC. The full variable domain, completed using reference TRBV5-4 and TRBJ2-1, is ETGVTQSPTHLIKTRGQQVTLRCSSQSGHNTVSWYQQALGQGPQFIFQYYREEENGRGNFPPRFSGLQFPNYSSELNVNALELDDSALYLCASSLAGGTEQFFGPGTRLTVL.

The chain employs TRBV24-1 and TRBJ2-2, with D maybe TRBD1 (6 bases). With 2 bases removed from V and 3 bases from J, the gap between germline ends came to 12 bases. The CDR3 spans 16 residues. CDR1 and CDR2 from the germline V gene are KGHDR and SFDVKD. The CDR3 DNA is TGTGCCACCAGTGATTCATGGGCAGGGGACACCGGGGAGCTGTTTTTT. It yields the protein CATSDSWAGDTGELFF.

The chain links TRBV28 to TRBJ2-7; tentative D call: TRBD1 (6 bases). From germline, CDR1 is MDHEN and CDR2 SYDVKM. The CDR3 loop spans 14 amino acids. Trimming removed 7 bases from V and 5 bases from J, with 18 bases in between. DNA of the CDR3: TGTGCCAGCATCAAACAGGGTGCGCTTGACGAGCAGTACTTC. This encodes CASIKQGALDEQYF. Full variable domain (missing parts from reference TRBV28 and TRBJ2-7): DVKVTQSSRYLVKRTGEKVFLECVQDMDHENMFWYRQDPGLGLRLIYFSYDVKMKEKGDIPEGYSVSREKKERFSLILESASTNQTSMYLCASIKQGALDEQYFGPGTRLTVT.

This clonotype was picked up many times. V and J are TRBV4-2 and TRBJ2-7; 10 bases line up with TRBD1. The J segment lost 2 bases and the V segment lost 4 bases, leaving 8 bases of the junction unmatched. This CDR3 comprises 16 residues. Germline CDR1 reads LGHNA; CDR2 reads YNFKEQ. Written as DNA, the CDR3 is TGTGCCAGCAGCCCCCGGACAGGGGGGGGACCCTACGAGCAGTACTTC. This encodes CASSPRTGGGPYEQYF.